This is a list of T cell receptor beta chains from one sample in a study of T cell clusters in autoimmune cytopenias. TCRdb derives one entry per CDR3 protein from the multiplex PCR reads, leaving out DNA. Here the sample table reports over 4,000 distinct CDR3 sequences. The sample also formed part of further work on T cell repertoires in aging, cancer and after chemotherapy.

Sample: peripheral blood. The origin of the receptors is a human donor in good health. The CDR3 runs from the conserved cysteine through the conserved F or W. Rows may omit the clone size; those that give it use once, few, many or a size class.

-	TRBJ1-6	TRBV15	CATSSRQGARNNSPLHF
-	TRBJ1-5	TRBV5-6	CASRLERGGNQPQHF
-	TRBJ1-4	TRBV27	CASSPDTSNEKLFF
medium-sized	TRBJ1-6	TRBV27	CASSFRGNSPLHF
medium-sized	TRBJ2-2	TRBV6-2/TRBV6-3	CASSPPEGSPGTGELFF
-	TRBJ1-5	TRBV6-5	CASSRSQGREYSNQPQHF
medium-sized	TRBJ1-5	TRBV30	CAWSDGTGQDQPQHF
medium-sized	TRBJ1-3	TRBV18	CASSLGGYGNTIYF
-	TRBJ2-3	TRBV11-1	CASSLQGQLLADTQYF
medium-sized	TRBJ1-2	TRBV27	CASSPRGDSLGYTF
medium-sized	TRBJ1-5	TRBV29-1	CSALTSLREPQHF
medium-sized	TRBJ2-2	TRBV30	CAWSPVRAVSGELFF
-	TRBJ1-6	TRBV6-4	CASRRDMSDSPLHF
-	TRBJ2-5	TRBV30	CAWRGTTKETQYF
medium-sized	TRBJ2-2	TRBV27	CASSFGSGGSTGELFF
medium-sized	TRBJ2-6	TRBV15	CATSKNRVSSGANVLTF